This T cell receptor (beta chain) was captured in a study of B cell selection in AIRE deficiency. Whole-study findings and limits: CDR3s were shorter in shared Treg sequences, reflecting few non-templated nucleotide insertions.

As processed by the authors: Pooled Tregs gave about 60,000 patient and some 90,000 donor TCRbeta sequences. Assay: immunoSEQ multiplex PCR; the TCRdb copy retains only in-frame clones and omits some. The V and J calls and clone size are taken from that table; D and trimming were inferred from the DNA. The table has 20,000 to 30,000 clones, 92% seen once; the top ten hold less than 1.5%. Regulatory T cells were sorted as CD4+CD25hiCD127low/negative. Germline values: CDR1 MNHNS, CDR2 SASEGT. V shed 4 bases and J shed 5 bases, with 11 bases lying between them. The CDR3 length is 13 residues. As to this clone: What it recognizes is unknown.

What was sequenced was CD4+CD25+ Tregs sorted from PBMCs. This TCR came from a human donor in good health. This chain connects TRBV6-1 to TRBJ1-1; tentative D call: TRBD1 (5 bases). The CDR3 DNA sequence: TGTGCCAGCAGTGTCGCAGGGCTTACTGAAGCTTTCTTT. It encodes CASSVAGLTEAFF.